This record concerns one TCR beta chain sequence. Its antigen remains unknown. The entry originates in a study of cytomegalovirus exposure and HLA in healthy donors. Study findings and constraints: TRBV6-2, TRBV6-3 and some other V segments were excluded as indistinguishable.

The PCR ran on 60 Vbeta and 13 Jbeta primers. In the original analysis: Around 11 million of tens of millions of unique TCR beta chains were shared, per a later count. Assay: immunoSEQ multiplex PCR; the TCRdb copy retains only in-frame clones and omits some. D and trimming come from the DNA, and the V and J calls and clone size come from that table. The sample lists 150,000 or so clones, approximately 80% occurring once. The CDR3 has 11 residues. CDR1 SGHRS and CDR2 YFSETQ come from the germline V gene. Trimming removed 4 bases at V and 5 bases at J, with 7 bases between. Material for sequencing was PBMCs. The sequence came from a man aged 50-60 years in good health and CMV-seronegative. J is TRBJ2-7 and V is TRBV5-1; perhaps TRBD1 as D (5 bases). CDR3 nucleotide sequence: TGCGCCAGCAGCCCCAGGGACGAGCAGTACTTC. This translates into CASSPRDEQYF.